These 17 T cell receptor beta chains came from one sample sequenced in a study of molecular identifiers for immune sequencing clone quantification. MiXCR, run by TCRdb on the PCR reads, gives a single entry per CDR3 protein. The table has about 320,000 distinct CDR3 sequences, roughly a quarter seen once; the top ten hold roughly 0.7%. Input material: naive CD8+ T cells from blood, with Jurkat cell RNA spiked in. This sample's subset: FACS-sorted CD8+CD4-CCR7+CD45RA+ naive T cells. The receptors were gathered from a human donor in good health. Some libraries in this study had Jurkat cell RNA spiked in.

This clonotype was found many times. The V gene is TRBV5-6, the J gene TRBJ2-1; D might be TRBD1 (6 bases). The CDR3 sequence is 13 residues long. V shed 0 bases and J shed 8 bases, with 9 bases lying between them. CDR1 is SGHDT and CDR2 is YYEEEE in the germline V gene. The CDR3 spells CASSLVDSYEQFF. Here the CDR3 DNA reads TGTGCCAGCAGCTTGGTGGACAGCTATGAGCAGTTCTTC.

V gene TRBV7-2 combines with J gene TRBJ1-6; tentative D call: TRBD1 (5 bases). Germline lookup yields CDR1 SGHTA and CDR2 FQGNSA. V was trimmed by 8 bases and J by 1 base, leaving 15 bases between them. The CDR3 sequence is 16 residues long. The CDR3 protein is CASGAGSSSYNSPLHF. The CDR3 DNA reads TGTGCCAGCGGAGCAGGGAGCTCGTCCTATAATTCACCCCTCCACTTT.

This clonotype was picked up many times. This chain connects TRBV28 to TRBJ1-5, with D hard to call. There are 15 residues in the CDR3. Trimming cost V 7 bases and J 2 bases, with 15 bases left between them. The V gene's germline CDR1 is MDHEN and CDR2 SYDVKM. The CDR3 is CASILDIGGNQPQHF. The CDR3 DNA reads as TGTGCCAGCATTCTCGACATAGGAGGCAATCAGCCCCAGCATTTT. The complete variable domain, with remaining parts taken from reference TRBV28 and TRBJ1-5, reads DVKVTQSSRYLVKRTGEKVFLECVQDMDHENMFWYRQDPGLGLRLIYFSYDVKMKEKGDIPEGYSVSREKKERFSLILESASTNQTSMYLCASILDIGGNQPQHFGDGTRLSIL.

The chain uses TRBV19 and TRBJ2-3; D gene ambiguous. Germline V gene sequence: CDR1 LNHDA, CDR2 SQIVND (reference sequence). V was cut by 1 base and J by 5 bases, with 16 bases left in between. The CDR3 is 16 residues long. This chain's CDR3 is CASSIGAVVSRDTQYF. The CDR3 DNA is TGTGCCAGTAGTATAGGAGCTGTGGTGTCACGAGATACGCAGTATTTT.

In regard to this clonotype: A much larger clone lies one base from this, so it may be a read error. The chain carries TRBV12-3 or TRBV12-4 and TRBJ2-5; D possibly corresponds to TRBD2 (5 bases). V gave up 5 bases and J gave up 0 bases, with 19 bases separating them. This CDR3 has 17 amino acids. In DNA form, the CDR3 reads TGTGCCAGCAGTCTTGAGGTACAAGCGGCAAACCAAGAGACCCAGTACTTC. This codes for CASSLEVQAANQETQYF.

This clonotype has ten or more counts. The chain links TRBV13 to TRBJ2-3, with TRBD2 matching over 9 bases. The germline CDR1 and CDR2 sequences are PRHDT and FYEKMQ (reference sequence). CDR3 length: 17 residues. V gave up 5 bases and J gave up 4 bases; unmatched junction bases: 13. CDR3 protein: CASSPPRIKRGADTQYF. Here the CDR3 DNA reads TGTGCCAGCAGCCCCCCCCGGATAAAGCGGGGGGCAGATACGCAGTATTTT.

The CDR3 coding sequence is TGTGCCAGCAGCCCTACTAGCGGGGCCTCCACAGATACGCAGTATTTT. Protein sequence: CASSPTSGASTDTQYF. The rearrangement joins TRBV7-9 to TRBJ2-3; 10 bases agree with TRBD2. From germline, CDR1 is SEHNR and CDR2 FQNEAQ (reference sequence). J gave up 2 bases and V 5 bases, and 7 bases lay outside the gene matches. CDR3 length: 16 residues.

V is TRBV18 and J is TRBJ2-1, with D possibly TRBD2 on 6 matching bases. V gave up 3 bases and J gave up 9 bases, with 18 bases separating them. The CDR3 has 15 amino acids. Germline V CDR1 and CDR2: KGHSH, LQKENI. CDR3 residues: CASSPGYGGVGEQFF. As DNA, the CDR3 is TGTGCCAGCTCACCCGGGTATGGCGGGGTGGGTGAGCAGTTCTTC.

The sample holds many counts of this clonotype. This sequence joins TRBV20-1 and TRBJ2-2; the match to TRBD1 covers 10 bases. The length of the CDR3 is 17 residues. The V gene end was trimmed by 0 bases and the J gene end by 6 bases; junction bases not matched to a gene: 10. Germline-derived CDR1 and CDR2 are DFQATT and SNEGSKA (reference sequence). The CDR3 nucleotides read TGCAGTGCTAGAGACATGTGGGGGACAGGGGAAGCCGGGGAGCTGTTTTTT. It translates to CSARDMWGTGEAGELFF.

Remarks on this clonotype: An end of the junction differs from the germline gene, which may be a read error. The rearrangement joins TRBV19 to TRBJ2-2, with TRBD1 identical over 10 bases. The CDR3 is made up of 16 amino acids. Germline V gene data show CDR1 as LNHDA and CDR2 as SQIVND (reference sequence). The CDR3 here is CASRPGDRGNTGGLFF. DNA of the CDR3: TGTGCCAGTAGACCCGGGGACAGGGGAAACACCGGGGGGCTGTTTTTT.

V is TRBV25-1 and J is TRBJ2-5; D is perhaps TRBD1 (5 bases). CDR1 is MGHDK and CDR2 is SYGVNS in the germline V gene. V dropped 3 bases and J dropped 2 bases, with 16 bases sitting between them. This CDR3 comprises 16 residues. The CDR3 loop reads CASSDRTKAGQETQYF. The CDR3 DNA follows: TGTGCCAGCAGTGACCGGACAAAAGCCGGGCAAGAGACCCAGTACTTC.

Regarding this clonotype: A read error may be the cause here, since a much bigger clone is one base away. The chain employs TRBV7-9 and TRBJ1-6; D unclear. From germline, CDR1 is SEHNR and CDR2 FQNEAQ (reference sequence). The CDR3 is made up of 12 amino acids. In DNA, the CDR3 is TGTGCCAGCAGCCTAGGGATTTCACCCCTCTACTTT. Translating it yields CASSLGISPLYF.

This clonotype was seen only a few times. The rearrangement links TRBV7-9 to TRBJ2-2, with TRBD1 matching 7 bases. The CDR3 covers 16 residues. With V trimmed by 4 bases and J by 4 bases, 9 bases remained unmatched. Germline values: CDR1 SEHNR, CDR2 FQNEAQ (reference sequence). The CDR3: CASSSRDSLSTGELFF. CDR3 in DNA: TGTGCCAGCAGCTCCCGGGACAGTCTTAGCACCGGGGAGCTGTTTTTT.

This clonotype was seen at least ten times. This chain connects TRBV4-1 to TRBJ2-7; perhaps TRBD1 as D (5 bases). Deletions cut 3 bases from V and 7 bases from J, with 16 bases between. Germline V gene sequence: CDR1 MGHRA, CDR2 YSYEKL. The CDR3 is made up of 14 amino acids. CDR3 in DNA: TGCGCCAGCAGCCATGAAACAGGCCTCCGGGAGCAGTACTTC. This codes for CASSHETGLREQYF.

J is TRBJ2-7 and V is TRBV20-1; 7 bases match TRBD2. V shed 2 bases, J shed 2 bases, and the junction held 15 bases outside the gene matches. In germline, CDR1 is DFQATT, CDR2 SNEGSKA (reference sequence). The CDR3 has 17 residues. CDR3 protein: CSARSGSRAGVAYEQYF. As DNA, the CDR3 is TGCAGTGCTAGATCAGGTTCTCGGGCGGGAGTTGCCTACGAGCAGTACTTC.

The table lists this clonotype with a few counts. V usage is TRBV12-3 or TRBV12-4 and J usage is TRBJ1-1; maybe TRBD1 (5 bases). Trimming shortened V by 3 bases and J by 5 bases, and 16 bases separated the two germline ends. The CDR3 totals 15 residues. CDR3 in DNA: TGTGCCAGCAGTTTCTTTGAGAGGGGAGGTACTGAAGCTTTCTTT. Its protein product is CASSFFERGGTEAFF.

A remark on this clonotype: A junction end diverges from the germline sequence, so it may reflect a read error. For the CDR3, the DNA is TGTTCCAGCAGCCAAGACGGCGTCACAGATACGCAGTATTTT. Amino acids: CSSSQDGVTDTQYF. This chain uses TRBV3-1 with TRBJ2-3; the D is unclear. CDR1 is LGHDT, CDR2 YNNKEL, per germline (reference sequence). This CDR3 has 14 residues.